This is a list of T cell receptor beta chains from one sample in a study of T-cell memory formation after mild COVID-19. TCRdb re-called the 5' RACE reads with MiXCR, one entry per CDR3 protein. This table has roughly 410,000 distinct CDR3 sequences, roughly 26% appearing once. Sequencing input: PBMCs or a T cell subset sorted from them (not recorded which). The receptor set was obtained from an adult woman who had mild COVID-19 (a few samples of this study predate the infection). Cell type and time point are not known. The CDR3 runs from the conserved cysteine through the conserved F or W. Fields, in order: D gene, J gene, clone size, V gene, CDR3 protein, CDR3 DNA. A D gene is named only where the DNA matches it firmly. Size values are once, few and many counts, or a class for expanded clones, and some rows have none.

TRBD1	TRBJ1-5	few	TRBV6-6	CASSSRDRGGNQPQHF	TGTGCCAGCAGTTCTCGGGACAGGGGTGGCAATCAGCCCCAGCATTTT
-	TRBJ2-5	-	TRBV9	CASSIGPTLGETQYF	TGTGCCAGCAGCATAGGGCCAACCCTTGGGGAGACCCAGTACTTC
-	TRBJ2-2	-	TRBV12-3/TRBV12-4	CASSLALHNTGELFF	TGTGCCAGCAGTTTAGCGTTACACAACACCGGGGAGCTGTTTTTT
TRBD2	TRBJ2-1	few	TRBV10-3	CAISGGTRSYNEQFF	TGTGCCATCAGTGGGGGGACTAGGAGTTACAATGAGCAGTTCTTC
-	TRBJ1-2	few	TRBV7-2	CASSLIYGYTF	TGTGCCAGCAGCTTAATTTATGGCTACACCTTC
-	TRBJ1-1	-	TRBV6-5	CASSYSNRRNTEAFF	TGTGCCAGCAGTTACTCGAATCGGAGGAACACTGAAGCTTTCTTT
TRBD1	TRBJ2-3	-	TRBV11-3	CASSGGQGMVGTDTQYF	TGTGCCAGCTCTGGGGGACAGGGCATGGTGGGCACAGATACGCAGTATTTT
-	TRBJ1-1	-	TRBV5-1	CASSSPLEGTEAFF	TGCGCCAGCAGCTCGCCACTCGAGGGCACTGAAGCTTTCTTT
TRBD1	TRBJ2-7	few	TRBV2	CASSTDRGGYEQYF	TGTGCCAGCAGTACGGACAGGGGCGGCTACGAGCAGTACTTC
TRBD2	TRBJ2-1	-	TRBV7-8	CASSTPGLAGDPRMYNEQFF	TGTGCCAGCAGCACTCCGGGACTAGCGGGGGATCCCCGAATGTACAATGAGCAGTTCTTC
-	TRBJ2-1	few	TRBV7-9	CASSLYQSSYNEQFF	TGTGCCAGCAGCTTATACCAGAGCTCCTACAATGAGCAGTTCTTC
TRBD2	TRBJ2-1	-	TRBV6-1	CASSRRGLAGNYEQFF	TGTGCCAGCAGTCGTAGGGGACTAGCGGGGAATTACGAGCAGTTCTTC
TRBD1	TRBJ2-1	few	TRBV4-1	CASSHRGQGMNEQFF	TGCGCCAGCAGCCATAGGGGACAGGGGATGAATGAGCAGTTCTTC
TRBD2	TRBJ2-2	few	TRBV6-5	CAGRRERNTGELFF	TGTGCCGGACGGCGGGAGAGAAACACCGGGGAGCTGTTTTTT
-	TRBJ1-2	-	TRBV2	CASSELRGGNNYGYTF	TGTGCCAGCAGTGAATTGAGAGGGGGGAATAACTATGGCTACACCTTC
-	TRBJ1-1	few	TRBV19	CASTPAAENTEAFF	TGTGCCAGTACCCCCGCGGCAGAGAACACTGAAGCTTTCTTT
TRBD1	TRBJ2-7	-	TRBV10-3	CATEDRGRHEQYF	TGTGCCACCGAGGACAGGGGTAGGCACGAGCAGTACTTC
TRBD2	TRBJ2-1	few	TRBV3-1	CASSQQRLAGYSYNEQFF	TGTGCCAGCAGCCAGCAAAGACTAGCGGGGTACTCCTACAATGAGCAGTTCTTC
-	TRBJ1-1	-	TRBV6-5	CARSYSTEAFF	TGTGCCCGCAGTTACTCCACAGAAGCTTTCTTT
TRBD2	TRBJ2-5	-	TRBV20-1	CSARRIQRGAGGTQYF	TGCAGTGCTCGACGCATCCAGCGGGGGGCCGGAGGGACCCAGTACTTC
-	TRBJ2-7	-	TRBV4-3	CASSQYWGSGYEQYF	TGCGCCAGCAGCCAATATTGGGGGAGTGGCTACGAGCAGTACTTC
-	TRBJ2-7	-	TRBV30	CAHLGPAYEQYF	TGTGCCCACCTAGGACCCGCCTACGAGCAGTACTTC
-	TRBJ2-3	-	TRBV7-2	CASSLRGSSDTQYF	TGTGCCAGCAGCTTACGAGGGAGCTCAGATACGCAGTATTTT
-	TRBJ2-1	-	TRBV24-1	CATSPPGSSYNEQFF	TGTGCCACCAGTCCCCCGGGCAGCTCCTACAATGAGCAGTTCTTC
-	TRBJ2-1	-	TRBV5-1	CASSLSSGGQYNEQFF	TGCGCCAGCAGCTTGTCCTCGGGGGGACAATACAATGAGCAGTTCTTC
-	TRBJ1-2	-	TRBV12-3/TRBV12-4	CASSPAPGGGYTF	TGTGCCAGCAGTCCCGCCCCTGGGGGGGGCTACACCTTC
-	TRBJ2-5	few	TRBV5-6	CASSPDGGTQYF	TGTGCCAGCAGCCCGGACGGCGGGACCCAGTACTTC
-	TRBJ1-5	few	TRBV20-1	CSASGGQPQHF	TGCAGTGCTAGTGGGGGCCAGCCCCAGCATTTT
-	TRBJ1-2	-	TRBV12-3/TRBV12-4	CASSGAMRANYGYTF	TGTGCCAGCTCAGGGGCCATGAGGGCTAACTATGGCTACACCTTC
TRBD1	TRBJ2-7	-	TRBV6-6	CASSYAGTGGYEQYF	TGTGCCAGCAGTTACGCCGGGACAGGGGGCTACGAGCAGTACTTC
-	TRBJ2-7	few	TRBV5-1	CASSLAPDSYEQYF	TGCGCCAGCAGCTTGGCGCCGGACAGCTACGAGCAGTACTTC
TRBD1	TRBJ1-2	few	TRBV30	CAWSKQGPYGYTF	TGTGCCTGGAGTAAACAGGGGCCCTATGGCTACACCTTC
-	TRBJ1-6	many	TRBV7-2	CASSLNTGSNSPLHF	TGTGCCAGCAGCTTAAACACAGGGAGTAATTCACCCCTCCACTTT
TRBD1	TRBJ2-7	-	TRBV6-6	CASSTTRTGGEQYF	TGTGCCAGCAGTACCACCAGGACAGGGGGGGAGCAGTACTTC
-	TRBJ2-7	few	TRBV7-9	CASSPRGYEQYF	TGTGCCAGCAGCCCCAGGGGCTACGAGCAGTACTTC
TRBD2	TRBJ2-4	-	TRBV7-8	CASRNSAGGTKNIQYF	TGTGCCAGCAGGAATTCAGCGGGAGGAACCAAAAACATTCAGTACTTC
TRBD1	TRBJ1-5	-	TRBV4-1	CASSQGRPGQGNQPQHF	TGCGCCAGCAGCCAAGGGAGACCGGGACAGGGGAATCAGCCCCAGCATTTT
TRBD1	TRBJ1-2	few	TRBV20-1	CSAVQGARNYGYTF	TGCAGTGCTGTTCAGGGGGCGAGGAACTATGGCTACACCTTC
-	TRBJ2-7	few	TRBV6-2/TRBV6-3	CASSDRYYEQYF	TGTGCCAGCAGCGATCGCTACTACGAGCAGTACTTC
-	TRBJ1-2	-	TRBV12-3/TRBV12-4	CASTRGPYGYTF	TGTGCCAGCACTCGGGGCCCCTATGGCTACACCTTC
TRBD2	TRBJ2-1	few	TRBV5-5	CASSHRGSGSHEQFF	TGTGCCAGCAGCCACCGCGGTAGCGGGAGTCATGAGCAGTTCTTC
TRBD2	TRBJ2-5	-	TRBV7-8	CASIRARGLGGLSYF	TGTGCCAGCATAAGAGCCCGGGGACTAGGAGGGCTAAGCTACTTC
-	TRBJ2-2	-	TRBV12-5	CASGLEPEGTGELFF	TGTGCTAGTGGTTTGGAACCTGAGGGCACCGGGGAGCTGTTTTTT
-	TRBJ2-1	-	TRBV7-2	CASSLVGQGEQFF	TGTGCCAGCAGCTTAGTGGGGCAGGGTGAGCAGTTCTTC
TRBD1	TRBJ2-7	-	TRBV4-1	CASSQGGQGYEQYF	TGCGCCAGCAGCCAAGGGGGACAGGGTTACGAGCAGTACTTC
-	TRBJ2-7	-	TRBV2	CASSDRGGEQYF	TGTGCCAGCAGTGACAGGGGTGGAGAGCAGTACTTC